This T cell receptor (beta chain) appears in the sequencing data of a study of cytomegalovirus exposure and HLA in healthy donors (dated 2017 in TCRdb). General notes on the study: According to a later analysis, the roughly 120 validation repertoires were produced on the same platform as the roughly 720 repertoires of the first cohort. Along with the roughly 670-subject first cohort, a separate validation cohort of over a hundred different subjects was used. The study aimed to test whether signatures of past pathogen exposure could be identified by cataloging public T cell receptors. High-throughput TCR immunosequencing, statistical association of individual TCRs with disease status, and machine learning were combined to predict cytomegalovirus infection status. What the research found in general, with its limitations: According to the authors, the approach could potentially be generalized to other disease states and immunological phenotypes. Across donors, most TCR sequences were observed very rarely, whereas some public TCRs were present in many individuals. Subsequent analysis determined that TCRs grouped into clusters in the first cohort also showed a tendency toward co-occurrence across the roughly 110 validation repertoires, and 94% of cluster scores exceeded 0. In vitro tests confirmed that a few of the cytomegalovirus-associated TCR beta chains recognize cytomegalovirus antigens. All 120 or so repertoires were used to score co-occurrence in the validation cohort in a later analysis, because that analysis had no HLA typing for the cohort. A total of 150 or so TCR beta chains were listed by the study as associated with cytomegalovirus. Cytomegalovirus status was reported to be diagnosed by the classifier with high specificity and sensitivity in both the original and validation cohorts.

The donors belonged to the validation cohort of around 130 subjects, which was separate from the 666-subject first cohort. To note about this clone: This clone's antigen is unknown. Base qualities were left out, and no much larger clone turns up one base away.

Receptors were amplified or captured by the immunoSEQ multiplex PCR assay. The original methods were these. To diagnose cytomegalovirus status from the catalog of TCR beta chain sequences, a statistical classification framework was built. This is the immuneACCESS table as TCRdb keeps it, with only in-frame sequences that have V and J called. A part of the clones is gone; compared with another copy, unresolved V genes explain less than half, and the rest is unexplained. Clone size and the V and J calls come from that table; the DNA yielded D and trimming. This sample lists some 190,000 clones; approximately 85% were detected once. More than 1.1% of the sample goes to the ten largest clones. From cysteine to phenylalanine, the CDR3 is 13 amino acids long. Kept here is only the CDR3 DNA, which spans 39 bases and is read in frame from base 1. After removal of 6 bases from V and 2 bases from J, the junction retains 4 bases not matched to a gene. According to the germline V gene, CDR1 reads MNHEY and CDR2 reads SVGAGI.

In this chain, TRBV6-5 is recombined with TRBJ2-7; 7 bases in between match TRBD1. Sequencing was done on a sample of PBMCs. The source is a woman between 18 and 29 years old in good health and CMV-seronegative. The encoded CDR3 is CASRWDRTYEQYF. Read as DNA, the sequence is TGTGCCAGCAGGTGGGACAGAACCTACGAGCAGTACTTC.